This T cell receptor (beta chain) came from a study of OX40 agonist ivuxolimab in advanced cancers. Whole-study results and caveats: Determination of antigen specificity was not performed for the expanded peripheral T cells. Some nonresponders additionally presented with little normalized T-cell clonal expansion.

With respect to this clone: Its antigen is unidentified.

The data were produced by immunoSEQ multiplex PCR, yet TCRdb's version contains in-frame clones alone and is incomplete. Found here are approximately 98,000 clones, roughly 90% of them singletons; the top ten hold roughly 0.66%. The germline V gene encodes CDR1 SGHDN and CDR2 FVKESK. The length of the CDR3 is 13 residues. With 0 bases removed from V and 9 bases from J, the gap between germline ends came to 12 bases. The sequence came from an adult with an advanced solid tumor such as melanoma, head and neck, liver or kidney cancer. This material consisted of CD4+ or CD8+ T cells sorted from blood, taken in a trial of the OX40 agonist ivuxolimab. The chain links TRBV14 to TRBJ2-7; the D call may be TRBD1 or TRBD2 (7 bases each). CDR3: CASSQDPRGGQYF. CDR3 DNA sequence: TGTGCCAGCAGCCAAGATCCCAGGGGGGGGCAGTACTTC.